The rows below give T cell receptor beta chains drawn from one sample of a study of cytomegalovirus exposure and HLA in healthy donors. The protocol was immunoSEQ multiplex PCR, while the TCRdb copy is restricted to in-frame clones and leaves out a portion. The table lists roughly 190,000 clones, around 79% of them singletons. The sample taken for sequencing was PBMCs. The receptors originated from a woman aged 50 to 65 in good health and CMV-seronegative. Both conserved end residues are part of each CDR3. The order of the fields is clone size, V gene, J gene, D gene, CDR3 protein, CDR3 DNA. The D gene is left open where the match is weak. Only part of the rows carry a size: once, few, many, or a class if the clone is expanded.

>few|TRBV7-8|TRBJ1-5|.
CASSLAPDPGQPQHF
TGTGCCAGCAGCTTAGCACCCGACCCGGGGCAGCCCCAGCATTTT
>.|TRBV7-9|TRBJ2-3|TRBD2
CASSWTSGSTDTQYF
TGTGCCAGCAGCTGGACTAGCGGTAGCACAGATACGCAGTATTTT
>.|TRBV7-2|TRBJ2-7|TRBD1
CASSLGGQGPYEQYF
TGTGCCAGCAGCTTAGGGGGACAGGGTCCCTACGAGCAGTACTTC
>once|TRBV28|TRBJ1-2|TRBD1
CASSYRGRNYGYTF
TGTGCCAGCAGCTACAGGGGGCGAAACTATGGCTACACCTTC
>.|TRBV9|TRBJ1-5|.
CASSVEPFNQPQHF
TGTGCCAGCAGCGTCGAGCCATTTAATCAGCCCCAGCATTTT
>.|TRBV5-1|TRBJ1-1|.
CASSLLRDTEAFF
TGCGCCAGCAGCTTGTTGCGAGACACTGAAGCTTTCTTT
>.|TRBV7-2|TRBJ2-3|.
CASSLAPLVDTQYF
TGTGCCAGCAGCTTAGCGCCCCTAGTGGATACGCAGTATTTT
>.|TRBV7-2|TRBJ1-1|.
CASSSLSRTEAFF
TGTGCCAGCAGCTCTCTCAGCAGGACTGAAGCTTTCTTT
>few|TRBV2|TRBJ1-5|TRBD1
CASQRGGGGQPQHF
TGTGCCAGTCAAAGAGGAGGGGGCGGGCAGCCCCAGCATTTT
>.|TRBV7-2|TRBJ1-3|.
CASSNIGVPGNTIYF
TGTGCCAGCAGCAATATAGGGGTGCCTGGAAACACCATATATTTT
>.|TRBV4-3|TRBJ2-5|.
CASSPLDRETQYF
TGCGCCAGCAGTCCCCTAGACAGGGAGACCCAGTACTTC
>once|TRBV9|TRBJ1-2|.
CASSFGVGGYTF
TGTGCCAGCAGCTTCGGGGTGGGAGGCTACACCTTC
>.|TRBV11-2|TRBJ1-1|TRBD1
CASSRTLPGQGVGAFF
TGTGCCAGCAGCAGAACTCTTCCCGGACAGGGTGTTGGGGCTTTCTTT
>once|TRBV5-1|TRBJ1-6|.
CASSPSGREGSPLHF
TGCGCCAGCAGCCCTTCGGGGAGGGAGGGCTCACCCCTCCACTTT
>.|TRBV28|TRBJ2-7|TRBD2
CASMEPGGADLREQYF
TGTGCCAGCATGGAACCCGGGGGGGCAGATCTTCGGGAGCAGTACTTC
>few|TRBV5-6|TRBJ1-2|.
CASSLAGMASGYTF
TGTGCCAGCAGCTTGGCAGGGATGGCGTCTGGCTACACCTTC
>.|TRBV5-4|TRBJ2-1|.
CASSLADFYNEQFF
TGTGCCAGCAGCTTGGCAGATTTTTACAATGAGCAGTTCTTC
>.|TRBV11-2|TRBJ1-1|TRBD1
CASSRIQGAVTEAFF
TGTGCCAGCAGCCGGATACAGGGGGCAGTCACTGAAGCTTTCTTT
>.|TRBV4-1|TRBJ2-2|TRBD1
CASRPGTGGTGELFF
TGCGCCAGCAGACCCGGGACAGGGGGAACCGGGGAGCTGTTTTTT
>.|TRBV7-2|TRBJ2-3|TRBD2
CASTSGGLAGGDTQYF
TGTGCCAGCACCTCCGGGGGACTAGCGGGGGGGGATACGCAGTATTTT
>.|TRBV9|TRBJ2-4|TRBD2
CASSAPQAGGKNIQYF
TGTGCCAGCAGCGCCCCCCAAGCGGGAGGGAAAAACATTCAGTACTTC
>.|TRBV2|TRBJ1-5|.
CASSEAWRVGDSQPQHF
TGTGCCAGCAGTGAAGCCTGGCGGGTTGGGGATAGTCAGCCCCAGCATTTT
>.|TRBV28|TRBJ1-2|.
CASSWTPDNYGYTF
TGTGCCAGCAGCTGGACACCAGATAACTATGGCTACACCTTC
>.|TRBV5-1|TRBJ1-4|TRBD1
CASSLVGTATNEKLFF
TGCGCCAGCAGCTTGGTTGGGACAGCAACTAATGAAAAACTGTTTTTT
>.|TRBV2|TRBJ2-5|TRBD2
CASSAGTSGGRETQYF
TGTGCCAGCAGTGCCGGGACTAGCGGGGGGAGAGAGACCCAGTACTTC
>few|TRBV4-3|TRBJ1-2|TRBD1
CASSQAGTGANYGYTF
TGCGCCAGCAGCCAGGCCGGGACAGGGGCGAACTATGGCTACACCTTC
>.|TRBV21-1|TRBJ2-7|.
CASPGGKGTYEQYF
TGTGCCAGCCCGGGCGGGAAAGGAACCTACGAGCAGTACTTC
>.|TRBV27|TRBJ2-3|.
CASSFQGGNTDTQYF
TGTGCCAGCAGTTTTCAGGGCGGGAACACAGATACGCAGTATTTT
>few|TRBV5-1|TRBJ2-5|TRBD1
CASSPRQGFIGETQYF
TGCGCCAGCAGCCCGCGACAGGGGTTCATAGGGGAGACCCAGTACTTC
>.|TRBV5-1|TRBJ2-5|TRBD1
CASSLQGGETQYF
TGCGCCAGCAGCTTACAGGGGGGAGAGACCCAGTACTTC
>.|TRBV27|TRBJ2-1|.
CASRPGGAPYEQFF
TGTGCCAGCAGACCAGGCGGGGCCCCCTATGAGCAGTTCTTC
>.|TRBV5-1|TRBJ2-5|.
CASSLQGRQETQYF
TGCGCCAGCAGCCTACAGGGTCGGCAAGAGACCCAGTACTTC
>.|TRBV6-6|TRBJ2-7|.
CASSRDKYYEQYF
TGTGCCAGCAGCCGGGACAAGTACTACGAGCAGTACTTC
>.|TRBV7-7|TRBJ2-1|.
CASSSTTGEQFF
TGTGCTAGCAGCTCGACTACCGGAGAGCAGTTCTTC
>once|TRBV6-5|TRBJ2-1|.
CASSYFYGSLDEQFF
TGTGCCAGCAGTTACTTTTACGGGAGCCTCGATGAGCAGTTCTTC
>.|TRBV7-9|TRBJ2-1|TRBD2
CASSLSSGYNEQFF
TGTGCCAGCAGCCTTTCTAGCGGATACAATGAGCAGTTCTTC
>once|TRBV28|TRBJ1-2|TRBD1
CASTGGDYGYTF
TGTGCCAGTACAGGGGGTGACTATGGCTACACCTTC
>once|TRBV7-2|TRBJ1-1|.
CASSLGLTGFRNTEAFF
TGTGCCAGCAGCTTAGGATTGACGGGGTTTAGGAACACTGAAGCTTTCTTT
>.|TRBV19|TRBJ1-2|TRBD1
CASSPGTGSGYTF
TGTGCCAGTAGTCCCGGGACAGGGAGTGGCTACACCTTC
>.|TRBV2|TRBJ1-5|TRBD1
CASEGQGAYQPQHF
TGTGCCAGTGAAGGACAGGGGGCCTATCAGCCCCAGCATTTT
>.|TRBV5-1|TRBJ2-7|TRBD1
CASSLGGQGYEQYF
TGCGCCAGCAGCTTGGGGGGACAGGGCTACGAGCAGTACTTC
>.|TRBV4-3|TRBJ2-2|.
CASSQRALTGELFF
TGCGCCAGCAGCCAGAGGGCCCTCACCGGGGAGCTGTTTTTT
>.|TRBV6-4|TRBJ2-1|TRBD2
CASSKLAGVSNEQFF
TGTGCCAGCAGTAAACTAGCGGGAGTCTCTAATGAGCAGTTCTTC
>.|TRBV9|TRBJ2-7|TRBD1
CASSARSGQGHSYEQYF
TGTGCCAGCAGCGCACGCAGCGGACAGGGGCACTCCTACGAGCAGTACTTC
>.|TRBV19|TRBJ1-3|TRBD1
CASSISGQGTAGNTIYF
TGTGCCAGTAGTATTTCCGGACAGGGGACTGCTGGAAACACCATATATTTT
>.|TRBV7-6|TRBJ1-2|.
CASSTGPDGYTF
TGTGCCAGCAGCACAGGGCCGGATGGCTACACCTTC
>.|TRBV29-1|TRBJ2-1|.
CSVEVGGGGKEFF
TGCAGCGTTGAAGTGGGGGGAGGGGGGAAGGAGTTCTTC
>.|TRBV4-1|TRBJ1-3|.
CASSQGQGNTIYF
TGCGCCAGCAGCCAAGGTCAGGGAAACACCATATATTTT
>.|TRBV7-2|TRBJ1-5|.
CASSLSVTGGQPQHF
TGTGCCAGCAGCTTAAGTGTCACGGGAGGACAGCCCCAGCATTTT
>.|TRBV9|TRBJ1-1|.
CASSVNAGPVNTEAFF
TGTGCCAGCAGTGTTAACGCAGGGCCCGTGAACACTGAAGCTTTCTTT
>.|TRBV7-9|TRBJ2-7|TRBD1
CASSLGGQAAYEQYF
TGTGCCAGCAGCTTAGGGGGACAGGCCGCCTACGAGCAGTACTTC
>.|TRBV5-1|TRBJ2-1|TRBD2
CASSSKREGANEQFF
TGCGCCAGCAGCTCGAAGCGGGAGGGAGCCAATGAGCAGTTCTTC
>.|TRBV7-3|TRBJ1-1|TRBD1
CASRGGGTAENTEAFF
TGTGCCAGCAGGGGAGGCGGGACAGCGGAGAACACTGAAGCTTTCTTT